These 26 T cell receptor beta chains came from one sample sequenced in a study of blood T cells in healthy people across ages. Primed by a sample-barcoded 5' primer and a J-beta primer mix, a second PCR proceeded for roughly 7 to 11 cycles. One entry per CDR3 protein, called by TCRdb with MiXCR from the 5' RACE reads. The sample has approximately 1,700,000 distinct CDR3 sequences; approximately 39% are singletons. The sequenced material came from blood. These receptors originate from a human donor in good health.

The chain employs TRBV5-1 and TRBJ2-5, with D unresolved. Trimming pared 0 bases from V and 1 base from J, leaving 7 bases between. The CDR3 extends over 14 amino acids. Germline CDR1 SGHRS, CDR2 YFSETQ. The CDR3 protein is CASSLVRSQETQYF. The CDR3 DNA reads as TGCGCCAGCAGCTTGGTTCGGTCCCAAGAGACCCAGTACTTC.

With regard to this clonotype: At one boundary the junction diverges from the germline segment, which might be a read error. The V call is TRBV6-1, the J call TRBJ1-2, with 8 bases that match TRBD1. CDR3 length: 13 residues. Germline V CDR1 and CDR2: MNHNS, SASEGT. In DNA, the CDR3 is TGTGTCAGCAGTGAGCGGACAGGGTATGGCTACACCTTC. Protein product: CVSSERTGYGYTF.

The rearrangement uses TRBV7-9 and TRBJ2-1; no clear D. V shed 4 bases and J shed 10 bases, with 14 bases lying between them. Germline assignment: CDR1 SEHNR and CDR2 FQNEAQ (reference sequence). The CDR3 is 13 residues long. The CDR3 DNA reads as TGTGCCAGCAGCTCCGGTCGGGCGATCGAGCAGTTCTTC. Translation: CASSSGRAIEQFF.

A remark on this clonotype: A read error may produce the germline difference seen at one junction end. The chain couples TRBV20-1 to TRBJ2-1; TRBD2 matches 11 bases. The CDR3 is 14 amino acids. The germline V gene has CDR1 DFQATT and CDR2 SNEGSKA (reference sequence). The CDR3 reads CSPRSGGAINGQFF. In nucleotides, the CDR3 is TGCAGTCCTCGTAGCGGGGGGGCTATCAATGGGCAGTTCTTC.

The chain couples TRBV7-9 to TRBJ2-1, with D tentatively TRBD1 (6 bases). The J call may be mistaken, given a closer DNA end match to TRBJ2-7. This CDR3 is built from 14 residues. CDR1 is SEHNR, CDR2 FQNEAQ, per germline (reference sequence). Here the CDR3 DNA reads TGTGCCAGCAGCCTAACAGGGACCTACAATGAGCAGTACTTC. Its protein product is CASSLTGTYNEQYF.

The genes are TRBV2 and TRBJ1-2; TRBD1 aligns across 7 bases. The CDR3 extends over 13 amino acids. J gave up 8 bases and V 4 bases, and 7 bases lay outside the gene matches. Germline V gene lookup returns CDR1 SNHLY and CDR2 FYNNEI. Here the CDR3 reads CASSVETGNGYTF. As DNA, the CDR3 is TGTGCCAGCAGTGTGGAGACAGGGAACGGCTACACCTTC.

About this clonotype itself: The CDR3 end shows no conserved phenylalanine or tryptophan, and so a read error is likely. The J gene is TRBJ2-4, the V gene TRBV7-3, with 7 bases matching TRBD2. CDR3 size: 16 residues. Germline values: CDR1 SGHTA, CDR2 FQGTGA. Unmatched junction bases numbered 10, after V lost 5 bases and J lost 3 bases. CDR3 coding DNA: TGTGCCAGCAGCCATGGGGGAGGGACGGGCAAAAACATTCAGTACTGC. Amino acids: CASSHGGGTGKNIQYC.

This rearrangement joins TRBV12-3 or TRBV12-4 to TRBJ2-7; weak D call: TRBD1 (6 bases). The germline V and J ends were trimmed by 7 bases and 5 bases, with 18 bases remaining between them. The length of the CDR3 is 14 residues. CDR3 DNA: TGTGCCAGCAAAAGCCGGGGACAATCCGACGAGCAGTACTTC. Protein: CASKSRGQSDEQYF.

The sample holds a few counts of this clonotype. This chain uses TRBV24-1 with TRBJ2-3; D is uncertain. V was trimmed by 3 bases and J by 1 base, leaving 7 bases between them. Germline V CDR1 and CDR2: KGHDR, SFDVKD. The CDR3 runs to 14 residues. CDR3 region: CATSDKARTDTQYF. In DNA form, the CDR3 reads TGTGCCACCAGTGATAAGGCCCGCACAGATACGCAGTATTTT.

This clonotype came up a few times. V and J are TRBV20-1 and TRBJ2-3; 10 positions agree with TRBD2. Germline V gene data show CDR1 as DFQATT and CDR2 as SNEGSKA (reference sequence). The V and J ends lost 8 bases and 4 bases, in that order; junction bases with no gene match: 12. The CDR3 contains 15 residues. CDR3 DNA: TGCAGTCCAGCTAAAGCGGGGGGGGCCCCAGATACGCAGTATTTT. Protein product: CSPAKAGGAPDTQYF.

This clonotype was seen only a few times. This chain connects TRBV12-3 or TRBV12-4 to TRBJ1-1; D is unclear. Trimming took 2 bases from V and 0 from J, leaving 22 bases between them. The CDR3 has 19 residues. Here the CDR3 reads CASSLLGWEGIQMNTEAFF. The CDR3 bases are TGTGCCAGCAGTTTATTAGGATGGGAGGGAATTCAAATGAACACTGAAGCTTTCTTT.

This chain connects TRBV2 to TRBJ2-5; D might be TRBD1 (5 bases). Germline CDR1 and CDR2: SNHLY and FYNNEI. CDR3 length equals 14 residues. The V and J ends lost 8 bases and 2 bases respectively, with 15 bases between them. The CDR3 reads CASRQSHYQETQYF. CDR3 bases: TGTGCCAGCCGACAGTCGCATTATCAAGAGACCCAGTACTTC. Together with reference TRBV2 and TRBJ2-5, the CDR3 gives the full variable domain: EPEVTQTPSHQVTQMGQEVILRCVPISNHLYFYWYRQILGQKVEFLVSFYNNEISEKSEIFDDQFSVERPDGSNFTLKIRSTKLEDSAMYFCASRQSHYQETQYFGPGTRLLVL.

This sequence joins TRBV20-1 and TRBJ1-1, with D perhaps TRBD1 (5 bases). The V end lost 6 bases, the J end lost 4 bases, and 18 bases lay between the germline ends. From germline, CDR1 is DFQATT and CDR2 SNEGSKA (reference sequence). CDR3 length: 14 amino acids. The CDR3 region has the DNA TGCAGTGCCCGCCGGGGCAGTAGATCCACTGAAGCTTTCTTT. Residues: CSARRGSRSTEAFF.

The chain employs TRBV28 and TRBJ1-2; D unclear. Germline CDR1 MDHEN, CDR2 SYDVKM. This CDR3 contains 12 residues. V was trimmed by 6 bases and J by 6 bases, leaving 11 bases between them. The CDR3 protein is CASSGNSDGYTF. The CDR3 region has the DNA TGTGCCAGCAGCGGGAACAGTGATGGCTACACCTTC.

The chain carries TRBV3-1 and TRBJ2-7; possibly TRBD2 for D (6 bases). The CDR3 runs 16 residues. Germline loops: CDR1 LGHDT, CDR2 YNNKEL (reference sequence). The V and J ends lost 4 bases and 2 bases respectively, with 18 bases between them. This CDR3 is CASSRTPGTSTYEQYF. CDR3 DNA: TGTGCCAGCAGCCGAACACCCGGGACTTCTACCTACGAGCAGTACTTC.

The CDR3 reads CASSQPDREQETQYF. CDR3 sequence (DNA): TGCGCCAGCAGCCAGCCGGACAGGGAACAAGAGACCCAGTACTTC. J is TRBJ2-5 and V is TRBV4-1; TRBD1 matches at 8 bases. The CDR3 contains 15 residues. CDR1 and CDR2 from the germline V gene are MGHRA and YSYEKL. The junction had 5 bases not matched to a gene; V was cut back by 3 bases and J by 2 bases.

This clonotype was seen only a few times. This chain connects TRBV15 to TRBJ2-1; 7 nucleotides align to TRBD2. The germline gives CDR1 LNHNV, CDR2 YYDKDF (reference sequence). The trim removed 2 bases at V and 4 bases at J, leaving 8 bases unmatched. This CDR3 spans 16 amino acids. The CDR3 is CATSRPRAGSYNEQFF. CDR3 DNA sequence: TGTGCCACCAGCAGACCCAGAGCGGGGAGTTACAATGAGCAGTTCTTC.

As for this clonotype: The junction departs from the called germline gene at one end, perhaps through a read error. This chain connects TRBV29-1 to TRBJ1-2; the D is unclear. The CDR3 has 13 amino acids. CDR1 is SQVTM and CDR2 is ANQGSEA in the germline V gene. As DNA, the CDR3 is TGCAGCGTGGTCCCAAGGACTCAGGATGGCCACACCTTC. The encoded protein is CSVVPRTQDGHTF.

Ten or more counts support this clonotype. The chain couples TRBV29-1 to TRBJ2-1; D remains ambiguous. The germline V gene encodes CDR1 SQVTM and CDR2 ANQGSEA. V lost 5 bases and J 6 bases, leaving 11 bases between the germline ends. CDR3 length: 12 amino acids. CDR3 nucleotides: TGCAGCGTTTTTCTACCCGGCAATGAGCAGTTCTTC. Amino acids: CSVFLPGNEQFF.

J is TRBJ1-1 and V is TRBV20-1, with a possible D match to TRBD1 (5 bases). Germline CDR1 DFQATT, CDR2 SNEGSKA (reference sequence). V was pared by 5 bases and J by 5 bases, with 15 bases between. The length of the CDR3 is 13 residues. As DNA, the CDR3 is TGCAGTGCTTCCCCCGGGGCAAGTACTGAAGCTTTCTTT. It yields the protein CSASPGASTEAFF.

This rearrangement joins TRBV9 to TRBJ2-6; D might be TRBD1 (6 bases). Germline V gives CDR1 SGDLS, CDR2 YYNGEE. V lost 3 bases, J lost 2 bases, and 18 bases lay in between. CDR3 length: 18 amino acids. CDR3 bases: TGTGCCAGCAGCGGTACCACAGGGATCCCTACTGGGGCCAACGTCCTGACTTTC. Protein sequence: CASSGTTGIPTGANVLTF.

This clonotype was seen many times. The gene calls are TRBV12-5 and TRBJ2-3, with D unresolved. Deletions cut 6 bases from V and 3 bases from J, with 7 bases between. CDR1 and CDR2 from the germline V gene are LGHNT and FRNRAP. The CDR3 extends over 12 amino acids. The chain's CDR3 is CASGPRTDTQYF. CDR3 nucleotide sequence: TGTGCTAGTGGCCCGAGGACAGATACGCAGTATTTT.

This clonotype was counted at least ten times. The chain has TRBV4-2 and TRBJ2-3; the D is unclear. Germline assignment: CDR1 LGHNA and CDR2 YNFKEQ. The CDR3 covers 14 residues. With 4 bases removed from V and 5 bases from J, the gap between germline ends came to 13 bases. This CDR3 reads CASSLTPGGDTQYF. The CDR3 bases are TGTGCCAGCAGCCTGACCCCAGGTGGAGATACGCAGTATTTT.

The rearrangement joins TRBV12-3 or TRBV12-4 to TRBJ1-5, with D possibly TRBD1 on 5 matching bases. CDR3 length: 14 amino acids. The V end was cut by 5 bases, the J end by 5 bases, with 13 bases between. The CDR3 region is CASSPPGPDQPQHF. CDR3 in DNA: TGTGCCAGCAGTCCCCCGGGGCCGGATCAGCCCCAGCATTTT.

The gene calls are TRBV11-3 and TRBJ1-1, with D unresolved. CDR1 is SGHNT, CDR2 YENEEA, per germline. The CDR3 contains 16 residues. The germline V and J ends were trimmed by 2 bases and 1 base, with 14 bases remaining between them. The CDR3 DNA follows: TGTGCCAGCAGCTTACGGAGGTCACCCGGGAACACTGAAGCTTTCTTT. It translates to CASSLRRSPGNTEAFF.

This sequence joins TRBV2 and TRBJ2-1; D is unresolved. The CDR3 sequence is 15 residues long. The germline V gene has CDR1 SNHLY and CDR2 FYNNEI. Between the trimmed V and J ends, which lost 6 bases and 5 bases, there was a span of 17 bases. Written as DNA, the CDR3 is TGTGCCAGCAGACCACTCGATGGGGTAAACAATGAGCAGTTCTTC. It encodes CASRPLDGVNNEQFF. The full variable domain, completed using reference TRBV2 and TRBJ2-1, is EPEVTQTPSHQVTQMGQEVILRCVPISNHLYFYWYRQILGQKVEFLVSFYNNEISEKSEIFDDQFSVERPDGSNFTLKIRSTKLEDSAMYFCASRPLDGVNNEQFFGPGTRLTVL.